Listed here are 18 T cell receptor beta chains from one sample, sequenced in a study of blood T cell repertoires in COVID-19 (dated by TCRdb to 2019 to 2021). Libraries were prepared through the immunoSEQ multiplex PCR assay. What TCRdb holds here is the immuneACCESS table cut down to in-frame rearrangements. Part of the clones is not present; checked against another copy, under half of the missing clones reflect an unresolved V gene, and the others are unexplained. The sample has roughly 400,000 clones on record, roughly 91% of them singletons. The ten biggest clones cover 0.6% of the sample. Sequences were obtained from PBMCs or T cells enriched from blood (not recorded which). These receptors were collected from a man between 18 and 35 years old who had recovered from COVID-19.

V is TRBV5-5 and J is TRBJ1-5; tentative D call: TRBD1 (6 bases). The germline V gene encodes CDR1 SGHKS and CDR2 YYEKEE (reference sequence). Trimming pared 4 bases from V and 2 bases from J, leaving 16 bases between. The CDR3 is 16 residues long. CDR3 nucleotide sequence: TGTGCCAGCAGCACTACAGGGAGGGGAGGCAATCAGCCCCAGCATTTT. It yields the protein CASSTTGRGGNQPQHF.

The chain recombines TRBV7-9 with TRBJ1-2; 8 bases fit TRBD1. Germline lookup yields CDR1 SEHNR and CDR2 FQNEAQ (reference sequence). The V segment lost 1 base and the J segment 6 bases; nucleotides outside the gene matches: 10. CDR3 size: 16 residues. The CDR3 loop is CASSLGQGAVKDGYTF. The CDR3 coding sequence is TGTGCCAGCAGCTTAGGCCAGGGGGCGGTAAAAGATGGCTACACCTTC.

This clone has only one observation. The chain uses TRBV19 and TRBJ1-4; 10 bases are a match to TRBD1. V lost 5 bases and J lost 7; bases outside the gene matches: 7. CDR3 length equals 15 residues. The germline CDR1 and CDR2 sequences are LNHDA and SQIVND (reference sequence). CDR3 in amino acids: CASSRPGQGTEKLFF. The DNA of the CDR3 is TGTGCCAGTAGTCGACCGGGACAGGGGACTGAAAAACTGTTTTTT. Full variable domain (remainder filled in from reference TRBV19 and TRBJ1-4): DGGITQSPKYLFRKEGQNVTLSCEQNLNHDAMYWYRQDPGQGLRLIYYSQIVNDFQKGDIAEGYSVSREKKESFPLTVTSAQKNPTAFYLCASSRPGQGTEKLFFGSGTQLSVL.

V and J are TRBV12-3 or TRBV12-4 and TRBJ1-5; D is unresolved. Trimming removed 7 bases from V and 3 bases from J, with 10 bases in between. The CDR3 totals 13 residues. DNA of the CDR3: TGTGCCAGCACCCGGGATCTCAATCAGCCCCAGCATTTT. Protein sequence: CASTRDLNQPQHF.

On this clone itself: The sample contains more than one DNA sequence encoding this CDR3. The J gene is TRBJ1-4, the V gene TRBV7-9; D may be TRBD1 (5 bases). This CDR3 spans 14 amino acids. V lost 1 base to trimming and J lost 4 bases, with 7 bases between them. Germline V lookup: CDR1 SEHNR, CDR2 FQNEAQ (reference sequence). The CDR3 loop reads CASSLGQGNEKLFF. The CDR3, as DNA: TGTGCCAGCAGCTTAGGGCAGGGTAATGAAAAACTGTTTTTT.

This sequence joins TRBV27 and TRBJ2-1; 9 nucleotides align to TRBD1. This CDR3 comprises 11 residues. Germline CDR1 and CDR2: MNHEY and SMNVEV (reference sequence). The J segment lost 14 bases and the V segment lost 6 bases, leaving 5 bases of the junction unmatched. CDR3 amino acids: CASRTGGFEFF. The CDR3 coding sequence is TGTGCCAGCAGGACAGGGGGATTTGAGTTCTTC.

This clone was seen a single time. The chain links TRBV19 to TRBJ1-2; perhaps TRBD1 as D (6 bases). Germline CDR1 is LNHDA and CDR2 is SQIVND (reference sequence). V was clipped by 3 bases and J by 5 bases, with 16 bases between them. This CDR3 has 15 residues. In nucleotides, the CDR3 is TGTGCCAGTAGTATGGCGAGGGGGGGTGGATATGGCTACACCTTC. Translating it yields CASSMARGGGYGYTF.

This chain uses TRBV18 with TRBJ2-5; 8 bases are a match to TRBD1. The V segment lost 4 bases and the J segment 1 base; nucleotides outside the gene matches: 2. There are 14 residues in the CDR3. Germline values: CDR1 KGHSH, CDR2 LQKENI. The CDR3 loop is CASSRGTGQETQYF. The CDR3 DNA reads as TGTGCCAGCTCACGGGGGACAGGCCAAGAGACCCAGTACTTC.

J is TRBJ1-2 and V is TRBV28; no definite D call. CDR3 size: 13 residues. The V gene's germline CDR1 is MDHEN and CDR2 SYDVKM. The V end was cut by 10 bases, the J end by 2 bases, with 14 bases between. The CDR3 spells CATQLGSNYGYTF. As DNA, the CDR3 is TGTGCCACCCAACTGGGCTCCAACTATGGCTACACCTTC.

J is TRBJ2-7 and V is TRBV4-1; 8 bases line up with TRBD1. There are 15 residues in the CDR3. Germline V gene lookup returns CDR1 MGHRA and CDR2 YSYEKL. The V segment lost 3 bases and the J segment 0 bases; nucleotides outside the gene matches: 4. CDR3 in amino acids: CASSQEGTGSYEQYF. CDR3 nucleotide sequence: TGCGCCAGCAGCCAGGAGGGGACAGGCTCCTACGAGCAGTACTTC.

This chain connects TRBV2 to TRBJ2-1; D uncertain. V was clipped by 5 bases and J by 0 bases, with 20 bases between them. This CDR3 is 18 amino acids long. Looked up from germline, CDR1 is SNHLY and CDR2 is FYNNEI. Here the CDR3 reads CASSWLLAAETSYNEQFF. The CDR3 DNA reads as TGTGCCAGCAGTTGGCTGCTTGCCGCGGAAACCTCCTACAATGAGCAGTTCTTC.

The V and J genes are TRBV3-1 (or the pseudogene TRBV3-2) and TRBJ2-5, with TRBD1 as a possible D gene (5 bases). Trimming pared 0 bases from V and 5 bases from J, leaving 16 bases between. The CDR3 length is 16 residues. CDR1 and CDR2 from the germline V gene are LGHDT and YNNKEL (reference sequence). In DNA, the CDR3 is TGTGCCAGCAGCCAAGATCTTAAGGGGATTGAGGAGACCCAGTACTTC. Its translation: CASSQDLKGIEETQYF.

The gene calls are TRBV6-5 and TRBJ1-3; 9 nucleotides line up with TRBD1. The CDR3 totals 15 residues. Germline V gene sequence: CDR1 MNHEY, CDR2 SVGAGI. Germline trimming cut 8 bases from V and 2 bases from J; bases unmatched to any gene: 7. The CDR3 here is CASGPGTGTGNTIYF. The CDR3 DNA sequence: TGTGCCAGCGGTCCCGGGACAGGGACTGGAAACACCATATATTTT.

The J gene is TRBJ2-7, the V gene TRBV14; weak D call: TRBD1 (7 bases). With 1 base removed from V and 7 bases from J, the gap between germline ends came to 20 bases. Per germline, CDR1 SGHDN and CDR2 FVKESK. The CDR3 loop spans 16 amino acids. In DNA form, the CDR3 reads TGTGCCAGCAGCCAAGCGGGGGACAGATACTTCAGGGAGCAGTACTTC. As protein: CASSQAGDRYFREQYF.

This chain uses TRBV19 with TRBJ2-1, with 8 bases matching TRBD2. Trimming cost V 6 bases and J 9 bases; bases outside gene matches: 10. The germline V gene encodes CDR1 LNHDA and CDR2 SQIVND (reference sequence). The CDR3 is 14 amino acids. CDR3 region: CASSSGRGWGEQFF. In nucleotides, the CDR3 is TGTGCCAGTAGCAGCGGGAGAGGGTGGGGTGAGCAGTTCTTC.

This chain uses TRBV19 with TRBJ1-2; a weak D match, TRBD1 (5 bases). The V and J ends lost 5 bases and 7 bases respectively, with 17 bases between them. This CDR3 comprises 14 residues. Germline CDR1 LNHDA, CDR2 SQIVND (reference sequence). DNA of the CDR3: TGTGCCAGTAGTCTGACATGGGGCGACTCTGGCTACACCTTC. It translates to CASSLTWGDSGYTF.

This clone was recorded once. V gene TRBV5-1 combines with J gene TRBJ1-6; D possibly corresponds to TRBD1 (5 bases). The germline V and J ends were trimmed by 0 bases and 9 bases, with 7 bases remaining between them. This CDR3 contains 13 residues. Germline V lookup: CDR1 SGHRS, CDR2 YFSETQ. CDR3 coding DNA: TGCGCCAGCAGCTTGGAGGGGCCTTCACCCCTCCACTTT. Encoded protein: CASSLEGPSPLHF. The whole variable domain, filled in from reference TRBV5-1 and TRBJ1-6, reads KAGVTQTPRYLIKTRGQQVTLSCSPISGHRSVSWYQQTPGQGLQFLFEYFSETQRNKGNFPGRFSGRQFSNSRSEMNVSTLELGDSALYLCASSLEGPSPLHFGNGTRLTVT.

The V and J genes are TRBV5-6 and TRBJ2-1; 9 positions match TRBD2. Looked up from germline, CDR1 is SGHDT and CDR2 is YYEEEE. This CDR3 is 19 amino acids long. Trimming at V came to 4 bases and at J to 0 bases, leaving 14 bases not matched to a gene. CDR3 sequence: CASSPRAGTSFSSYNEQFF. CDR3 nucleotide sequence: TGTGCCAGCAGCCCGCGCGCCGGGACTAGCTTTAGCTCCTACAATGAGCAGTTCTTC.